The 14 T cell receptor beta chains in this list originate from one sample, sequenced in a study. TCRdb re-derived calls from the reads in MiXCR, one entry per CDR3 protein. There are 5,500 to 7,500 distinct CDR3 sequences in the sample; 9.5% to 10% occur only once, and about 5.4% lies in the top ten. Material: CD4+ T cells from synovial fluid. The receptors come from a human donor with rheumatoid arthritis.

By proportion, this clonotype is medium-sized. The chain is built from TRBV7-9 and TRBJ1-1; D is perhaps TRBD1 (6 bases). The V and J ends lost 4 bases and 3 bases respectively, with 15 bases between them. This CDR3 has 15 amino acids. Germline V gives CDR1 SEHNR, CDR2 FQNEAQ (reference sequence). CDR3: CASSYQTGFDTEAFF. The CDR3 nucleotides read TGTGCCAGCAGCTACCAGACAGGATTTGACACTGAAGCTTTCTTT.

For this clonotype: This sequence may be a read error, since a much larger clone differs from it by one base. The rearrangement links TRBV11-3 to TRBJ2-1; TRBD1 matches 11 bases. Trimming at V came to 5 bases and at J to 10 bases, leaving 4 bases not matched to a gene. Germline-derived CDR1 and CDR2 are SGHNT and YENEEA. The CDR3 is 13 residues long. This chain's CDR3 is CASSPGQGDEQFF. The CDR3 nucleotides are TGTGCCAGCAGCCCGGGACAGGGGGACGAGCAGTTCTTC.

Relative to its sample, this clonotype is medium-sized. This chain links TRBV10-3 with TRBJ2-7; 10 nucleotides align to TRBD2. Germline CDR1 is ENHRY and CDR2 is SYGVKD. This CDR3 contains 12 residues. CDR3 bases: TGTGCATGCCAGCGGGAGGGCCGCGAGCAGTACTTC. This gives the protein CACQREGREQYF.

The table lists this clonotype with many counts. The chain couples TRBV28 to TRBJ1-5, with a weak D call TRBD1 (5 bases). The length of the CDR3 is 18 residues. Germline V lookup: CDR1 MDHEN, CDR2 SYDVKM. Trimming left V 6 bases short and J 1 base short, with 22 bases between. The chain's CDR3 is CASSWEGIGSDSNQPQHF. CDR3 bases: TGTGCCAGCAGCTGGGAGGGGATAGGGTCTGACAGCAATCAGCCCCAGCATTTT.

By its share, this clonotype is medium-sized. The rearrangement joins TRBV7-9 to TRBJ2-1, with D perhaps matching TRBD1 or TRBD2 (5 bases each). V was trimmed by 5 bases and J by 3 bases, leaving 23 bases between them. The CDR3 runs to 18 residues. Germline loops: CDR1 SEHNR, CDR2 FQNEAQ (reference sequence). The chain's CDR3 is CASSREATGTDIYNEQFF. The CDR3 nucleotides are TGTGCCAGCAGCAGAGAAGCAACCGGGACGGACATCTACAATGAGCAGTTCTTC.

There are many counts of this clonotype. The chain recombines TRBV20-1 with TRBJ1-1; TRBD1 is a possible D gene (5 bases). V was pared by 3 bases and J by 3 bases, with 11 bases between. The germline V gene encodes CDR1 DFQATT and CDR2 SNEGSKA (reference sequence). The CDR3 is 13 residues long. DNA for the CDR3: TGCAGTGCTAGCCGGGACCAGGACACTGAAGCTTTCTTT. Protein product: CSASRDQDTEAFF.

There are many counts of this clonotype. This rearrangement joins TRBV6-5 to TRBJ2-3, with D perhaps TRBD1 (6 bases). Germline V gene lookup returns CDR1 MNHEY and CDR2 SVGAGI. Trimming removed 6 bases from V and 4 bases from J, with 17 bases in between. CDR3 length equals 15 residues. The CDR3 DNA reads as TGTGCCAGCAGCCCCCTGACAGGCGGAGCAGATACGCAGTATTTT. It is translated as CASSPLTGGADTQYF.

This clonotype is termed medium-sized. The V and J genes are TRBV10-2 and TRBJ2-3, with 11 nucleotides matching TRBD1. Germline V gene lookup returns CDR1 WSHSY and CDR2 SAAADI. The CDR3 runs to 16 residues. The V segment lost 3 bases and the J segment 3 bases; nucleotides outside the gene matches: 5. The CDR3 DNA reads TGCGCCAGCAGTGATGGACAGGGGGCGAGGACAGATACGCAGTATTTT. This sequence encodes CASSDGQGARTDTQYF.

This clonotype is labeled as medium-sized. The chain has TRBV3-1 and TRBJ2-1; a weak D match, TRBD2 (6 bases). Germline CDR1 is LGHDT and CDR2 is YNNKEL (reference sequence). The CDR3 runs 16 residues. With 0 bases removed from V and 7 bases from J, the gap between germline ends came to 16 bases. This CDR3 is CASSQDFGDSWNEQFF. CDR3 sequence (DNA): TGTGCCAGCAGCCAAGATTTTGGGGACTCATGGAATGAGCAGTTCTTC.

By share, this clonotype counts as medium-sized. This chain connects TRBV2 to TRBJ1-1; D unresolved. Germline V gene data show CDR1 as SNHLY and CDR2 as FYNNEI. The CDR3 has 10 amino acids. The germline V and J ends were trimmed by 3 bases and 11 bases, with 7 bases remaining between them. The CDR3 region has the DNA TGTGCCAGCAGTGAGGGCAATGCTTTCTTT. Residues: CASSEGNAFF.

The table lists this clonotype with many counts. This chain's CDR3 is CASSGPHNEQFF. CDR3 nucleotides: TGCGCCAGCAGTGGGCCCCACAATGAGCAGTTCTTC. The rearrangement links TRBV10-1 to TRBJ2-1; D uncertain. Trimming removed 4 bases at V and 5 bases at J, with 6 bases between. The CDR3 is 12 residues long. Germline V CDR1 and CDR2: WNHNN, SYGVQD (reference sequence).

This clonotype was recorded a few times. This chain uses TRBV18 with TRBJ2-1; the match to TRBD2 covers 10 bases. Germline trimming cut 5 bases from V and 9 bases from J; bases unmatched to any gene: 10. Germline loops: CDR1 KGHSH, CDR2 LQKENI. This CDR3 has 15 residues. CDR3 loop: CASSAGTSEVGEQFF. CDR3 nucleotide sequence: TGTGCCAGCTCAGCCGGGACTAGCGAGGTTGGTGAGCAGTTCTTC.

This clonotype was detected many times. The rearrangement joins TRBV7-3 to TRBJ1-6; D remains unclear. CDR1 is SGHTA and CDR2 is FQGTGA in the germline V gene. Trimming pared 0 bases from V and 8 bases from J, leaving 11 bases between. This CDR3 comprises 15 residues. The CDR3 DNA is TGTGCCAGCAGCTTAACCGGGGTAGAGGATTCACCCCTCCACTTT. Translation: CASSLTGVEDSPLHF.

The sample holds many counts of this clonotype. CDR3 in DNA: TGCGCCAGCGGGACGAACAATGAGCAGTTCTTC. Its protein product is CASGTNNEQFF. The gene calls are TRBV10-1 and TRBJ2-1; D assignment may be TRBD1 or TRBD2 (5 bases each). V shed 8 bases and J shed 5 bases, with 7 bases lying between them. The CDR3 is 11 residues long. Germline CDR1 reads WNHNN; CDR2 reads SYGVQD (reference sequence).